This T cell receptor (beta chain) came from a study of graft-versus-host responses after intestinal transplantation. The wider study: Anti-thymocyte globulin induction, then tacrolimus and steroids for around 3 years, went to all recipients.

CDR1 is SGHTS, CDR2 YDEGEE, per germline. V lost 9 bases and J 2 bases, leaving 19 bases between the germline ends. The CDR3 is made up of 15 amino acids. As for this clone: Antigen specificity is unknown.

TCRdb's table, derived via immunoSEQ multiplex PCR, lists solely in-frame clones and lacks some. The table has 85,000 to 100,000 clones, approximately 85% seen once. Overall study findings and caveats: Recipient marrow showed GvH clones, some seen first in ileum or blood.

This sequence joins TRBV5-8 and TRBJ2-3; D is uncertain. This clonotype was obtained from a human patient who received an intestinal transplant, so some T cells may come from the graft donor. The source was PBMCs, collected 255 days after intestinal transplant. The CDR3 sequence: CATIPRAVYTDTQYF. CDR3 DNA sequence: TGTGCCACCATCCCTCGCGCGGTTTACACAGATACGCAGTATTTT.